Each of the 11 T cell receptor beta chains below was sequenced from the same sample in a study of T cells in Graves' hyperthyroidism and ophthalmopathy. The source material, RNA transcripts, was used to amplify TCR beta CDR3 regions. The TCR CDR3 first-round RT-PCR relied on the HTBI primer set. TCRdb recomputed calls from the multiplex PCR reads with MiXCR, one row per CDR3 protein. Of about 270,000 distinct CDR3 sequences listed, roughly 22% are singletons. The sample consisted of blood. Every receptor here comes from a man younger than 45 with Graves' ophthalmopathy.

This chain connects TRBV5-1 to TRBJ2-1; 7 positions agree with TRBD2. Germline V CDR1 and CDR2: SGHRS, YFSETQ. J lost 5 bases, V lost 6 bases, and 14 bases had no gene match. This CDR3 is 16 amino acids long. The CDR3 is CASIPFGGGLDNEQFF. CDR3 nucleotides: TGCGCCAGCATTCCCTTTGGGGGAGGGCTAGACAATGAGCAGTTCTTC.

This clonotype was picked up a small number of times. The chain links TRBV28 to TRBJ1-3; TRBD1 agrees at 7 bases. The CDR3 runs 14 residues. Germline CDR1 reads MDHEN; CDR2 reads SYDVKM. V shed 5 bases and J 4 bases; nucleotides not matched to a gene: 5. CDR3: CASSRGGEGNTIYF. The CDR3 bases are TGTGCCAGCAGTCGAGGGGGCGAAGGAAACACCATATATTTT. Full variable domain (outside the CDR3, taken from reference TRBV28 and TRBJ1-3): DVKVTQSSRYLVKRTGEKVFLECVQDMDHENMFWYRQDPGLGLRLIYFSYDVKMKEKGDIPEGYSVSREKKERFSLILESASTNQTSMYLCASSRGGEGNTIYFGEGSWLTVV.

The V gene is TRBV2, the J gene TRBJ1-2, with D perhaps TRBD1 (5 bases). With 8 bases removed from V and 6 bases from J, the gap between germline ends came to 19 bases. Per germline, CDR1 SNHLY and CDR2 FYNNEI. CDR3 size: 14 residues. CDR3 protein: CASGLGGGIDGYTF. Written as DNA, the CDR3 is TGTGCCAGCGGCTTGGGGGGTGGCATAGATGGCTACACCTTC.

DNA of the CDR3: TGTGCCAGCAGTTTGGCGGGAGCGGGCGCAGATACGCAGTATTTT. Translation: CASSLAGAGADTQYF. J is TRBJ2-3 and V is TRBV28, with 7 nucleotides matching TRBD2. V shed 3 bases and J 4 bases; nucleotides not matched to a gene: 7. Germline V gene sequence: CDR1 MDHEN, CDR2 SYDVKM. The CDR3 runs 15 residues.

This clonotype was detected ten times or more. The chain is built from TRBV20-1 and TRBJ1-4, with D perhaps TRBD1 (6 bases). Per germline, CDR1 DFQATT and CDR2 SNEGSKA (reference sequence). V was shortened by 3 bases and J by 7 bases, with 9 bases between the two germline ends. The length of the CDR3 is 12 residues. CDR3 nucleotides: TGCAGTGCTAGGGGGGCCAGTGAAAAACTGTTTTTT. Encoded protein: CSARGASEKLFF.

This clonotype showed up just a few times. J is TRBJ1-6 and V is TRBV7-3; D possibly corresponds to TRBD1 (5 bases). The germline V and J ends were trimmed by 8 bases and 3 bases, with 8 bases remaining between them. The CDR3 is made up of 13 amino acids. The germline V gene has CDR1 SGHTA and CDR2 FQGTGA. The DNA of the CDR3 is TGTGCCAGCGGGGCGGTCTATAATTCACCCCTCCACTTT. Its protein product is CASGAVYNSPLHF.

This chain uses TRBV10-3 with TRBJ2-1, with 10 bases matching TRBD1. TRBJ2-7 explains the end of the DNA better; the J call may be wrong. The CDR3 extends over 16 amino acids. The V gene's germline CDR1 is ENHRY and CDR2 SYGVKD. CDR3 protein: CAIRPGQGSPYNEQYF. DNA of the CDR3: TGTGCCATCAGGCCGGGACAGGGGAGTCCCTACAATGAGCAGTACTTC.

There are many counts of this clonotype. J is TRBJ2-3 and V is TRBV11-2; 7 bases are shared with TRBD1. The CDR3 has 15 residues. V lost 0 bases, J lost 7 bases, and 7 bases stayed unmatched. CDR1 and CDR2 (germline): SGHAT, FQNNGV. CDR3 residues: CASSLEGGTSHTQYF. CDR3 nucleotides: TGTGCCAGCAGCTTAGAAGGGGGCACCAGCCATACGCAGTATTTT.

This chain connects TRBV6-2 or TRBV6-3 to TRBJ2-5, with D uncertain. Trimming cost V 7 bases and J 5 bases, with 23 bases left between them. Germline V gene data show CDR1 as MNHEY and CDR2 as SVGEGT. The CDR3 extends over 16 amino acids. In nucleotides, the CDR3 is TGTGCCAGCAACGAGCCAAGAATAAGGGCGACGGAGACCCAGTACTTC. It is translated as CASNEPRIRATETQYF.

This clonotype was seen ten or more times. The gene calls are TRBV7-8 and TRBJ1-6; D remains unclear. The CDR3 is made up of 11 amino acids. Germline CDR1 and CDR2: SGHVS and FQNEAQ. Trimming shortened V by 1 base and J by 13 bases, and 5 bases separated the two germline ends. The CDR3 is CASSLGFPLHF. CDR3 nucleotide sequence: TGTGCCAGCAGCTTAGGTTTCCCCCTCCACTTT.

The J gene is TRBJ2-6, the V gene TRBV20-1; no clear D. Germline loops: CDR1 DFQATT, CDR2 SNEGSKA (reference sequence). With 3 bases removed from V and 0 bases from J, the gap between germline ends came to 6 bases. The CDR3 is 14 residues long. The CDR3 loop is CSASLGSGANVLTF. The CDR3 DNA reads as TGCAGTGCTAGTCTGGGCTCTGGGGCCAACGTCCTGACTTTC.